This T cell receptor (beta chain) comes out of a study of blood T cell repertoires in COVID-19. Source study methods: Amplification with reference gene primers provided the estimates of nucleated cell counts. The assay was immunoSEQ multiplex PCR, and TCRdb's table has in-frame clones only and misses some. That table gives V, J and clone size, and the DNA gave D and trimming. The sample gives 250,000 or so clones, 80% to 90% of which show up once; about 7% is in the top ten. Participant age was roughly 18 to 100 years, and participants resided in about two dozen US areas. Participant reports of clinical history set cohort assignment. V lost 4 bases and J lost 4; bases outside the gene matches: 8. CDR3 length equals 15 residues. Germline V gene data show CDR1 as MNHEY and CDR2 as SVGAGI.

V gene TRBV6-5 combines with J gene TRBJ2-7; 9 bases fit TRBD2. This TCR was sampled from a woman between 45 and 60 years old who had been exposed to COVID-19. The sample was PBMCs or T cells enriched from blood (not recorded which). The CDR3 DNA is TGTGCCAGCAGTTGGCAGCTAGCGGGGCAGTACGAGCAGTACTTC. Protein sequence: CASSWQLAGQYEQYF.